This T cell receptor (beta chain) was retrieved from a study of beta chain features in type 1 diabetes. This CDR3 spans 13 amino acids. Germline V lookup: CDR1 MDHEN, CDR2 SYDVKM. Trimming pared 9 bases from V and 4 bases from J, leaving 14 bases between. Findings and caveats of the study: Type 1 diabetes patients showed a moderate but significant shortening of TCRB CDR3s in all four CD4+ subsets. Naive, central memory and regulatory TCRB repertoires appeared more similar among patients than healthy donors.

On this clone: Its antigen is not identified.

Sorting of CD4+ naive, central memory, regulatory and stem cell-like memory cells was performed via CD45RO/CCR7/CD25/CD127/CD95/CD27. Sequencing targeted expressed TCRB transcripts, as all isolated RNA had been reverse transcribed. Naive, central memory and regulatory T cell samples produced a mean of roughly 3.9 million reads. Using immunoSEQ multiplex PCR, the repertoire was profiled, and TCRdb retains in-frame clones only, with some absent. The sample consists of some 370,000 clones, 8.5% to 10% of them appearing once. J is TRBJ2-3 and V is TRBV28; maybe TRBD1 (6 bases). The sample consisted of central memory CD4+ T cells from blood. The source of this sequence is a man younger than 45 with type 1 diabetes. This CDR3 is CASQGIQADTQYF. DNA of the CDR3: TGTGCCAGTCAGGGGATCCAGGCAGATACGCAGTATTTT. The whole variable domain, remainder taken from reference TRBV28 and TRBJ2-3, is DVKVTQSSRYLVKRTGEKVFLECVQDMDHENMFWYRQDPGLGLRLIYFSYDVKMKEKGDIPEGYSVSREKKERFSLILESASTNQTSMYLCASQGIQADTQYFGPGTRLTVL.